This TCR beta chain was identified during a study of beta chain features in type 1 diabetes. Study-level results: When VDJ junctions were examined, type 1 diabetes patients showed fewer insertions and more deletions.

Germline V lookup: CDR1 GTSNPN, CDR2 SVGIG (reference sequence). Trimming took off 4 bases at V and 0 bases at J, with 12 bases between the two ends. The CDR3 totals 14 residues. Turning to this clone: Its target is not known.

Reverse transcribing all isolated RNA meant expressed TCRB transcripts were sequenced. Sequencing was performed with immunoSEQ multiplex PCR; in TCRdb, only in-frame clones are kept and a portion is missing. Of 300,000 to 400,000 clones listed, approximately 11% are singletons. The chain joins TRBV30 to TRBJ1-1, with a tentative D call TRBD1 (5 bases). The sequenced sample was naive CD4+ T cells from blood. The receptor comes from a woman younger than 45 in good health. CDR3 region: CAWTGLAMNTEAFF. CDR3 DNA sequence: TGTGCCTGGACGGGACTGGCTATGAACACTGAAGCTTTCTTT.